The following is a T cell receptor beta chain sequence with its context. V lost 7 bases, J lost 7 bases, and 9 bases stayed unmatched. Per germline, CDR1 MNHEY and CDR2 SVGAGI. The CDR3 is made up of 14 amino acids. The sample comes from a study of blood T cell repertoires in COVID-19. Overall study: Collection of acute and convalescent COVID-19 samples took place in the United States, Italy and Spain.

Study processing details: Researchers report that nucleated cell counts were estimated from reference gene primer amplification. Libraries were prepared by immunoSEQ multiplex PCR; TCRdb keeps only in-frame clonotypes and omits some of them. The V and J calls and clone size are taken from that table; D and trimming were inferred from the DNA. Altogether about 66,000 clones are present, approximately 86% being singletons, with the ten largest covering 6.9%. The chain couples TRBV6-5 to TRBJ1-2; 10 bases match TRBD1. The origin of this receptor is a man aged 45 to 65 with active COVID-19. Sequencing was performed on peripheral blood. The CDR3 DNA sequence: TGTGCCAGCAATCGACCGGGACAGGGGTTTGGCTACACCTTC. This sequence encodes CASNRPGQGFGYTF.